A single sample is the source of the 2 T cell receptor beta chains below, sequenced in a study of cytomegalovirus exposure and HLA in healthy donors. The PCR had 60 Vbeta and 13 Jbeta primers. Measured with immunoSEQ multiplex PCR; TCRdb has only the in-frame clones, and not every one. Among about 70,000 clones listed, just over 85% were seen once. The sequenced sample consisted of PBMCs. The receptors were sampled from a woman between 25 and 40 years old in good health and CMV-seronegative.

The chain uses TRBV9 and TRBJ1-3; D is unclear. The CDR3 runs to 13 residues. The germline V gene has CDR1 SGDLS and CDR2 YYNGEE. Trimming took 2 bases from V and 1 from J, leaving 4 bases between them. CDR3 in amino acids: CASSVPSGNTIYF. CDR3 bases: TGTGCCAGCAGCGTTCCTTCTGGAAACACCATATATTTT. The variable domain in full, with the rest retrieved from reference TRBV9 and TRBJ1-3, is DSGVTQTPKHLITATGQRVTLRCSPRSGDLSVYWYQQSLDQGLQFLIQYYNGEERAKGNILERFSAQQFPDLHSELNLSSLELGDSALYFCASSVPSGNTIYFGEGSWLTVV.

This chain uses TRBV4-1 with TRBJ2-5, with 14 nucleotides matching TRBD2. The J call is in doubt because the DNA end fits TRBJ2-7 better. Germline assignment: CDR1 MGHRA and CDR2 YSYEKL. The CDR3 totals 15 residues. Here the CDR3 DNA reads TGCGCCAGCAGCCAGACTAGCGGGAGGGAGTACGAGCAGTACTTC. It encodes CASSQTSGREYEQYF.